Below are 12 T cell receptor beta chains sequenced from a single sample in a study of beta chain features in type 1 diabetes listed by TCRdb under 2018. The library was produced with the immunoSEQ multiplex PCR assay. The High Capacity cDNA Reverse Transcription Kit was used to reverse transcribe all of the isolated RNA, meaning that expressed TCRB transcripts were what got sequenced. This is the immuneACCESS table as TCRdb keeps it, with only in-frame sequences that have V and J called. A part of the clones is gone; compared with another copy, unresolved V genes explain less than half, and the rest is unexplained. Present in this sample are around 690,000 clones, under 15% of which were seen just once. The leading ten clones occupy 0.095% to 0.15% of the sample. The investigation overall reported the following: In all four CD4+ subsets, TCRB CDR3 length was moderately but significantly shorter in type 1 diabetes patients.

No antigen has been identified for these receptors. Specimen: naive CD4+ T cells from blood. The sample's cell subset or site, from its label and the paper: true naive CD4+ T cells. The receptors originated from a man younger than 45 with type 1 diabetes.

The chain combines TRBV29-1 with TRBJ1-2; the D gene is possibly TRBD1 (6 bases). The germline V and J ends were trimmed by 6 bases and 2 bases, with 13 bases remaining between them. The CDR3 consists of 13 residues. Germline CDR1 and CDR2: SQVTM and ANQGSEA. The CDR3 region is CSVAGAWNYGYTF. CDR3 nucleotide sequence: TGCAGCGTCGCAGGGGCTTGGAACTATGGCTACACCTTC. Filled out from reference TRBV29-1 and TRBJ1-2, the complete variable domain reads SAVISQKPSRDICQRGTSLTIQCQVDSQVTMMFWYRQQPGQSLTLIATANQGSEATYESGFVIDKFPISRPNLTFSTLTVSNMSPEDSSIYLCSVAGAWNYGYTFGSGTRLTVV.

The chain joins TRBV6-5 to TRBJ2-1; D possibly uses TRBD1 or TRBD2 (6 bases each). With 2 bases removed from V and 14 bases from J, the gap between germline ends came to 13 bases. The CDR3 sequence is 12 residues long. Germline values: CDR1 MNHEY, CDR2 SVGAGI. This chain's CDR3 is CASSYVGGSEFF. For the CDR3, the DNA is TGTGCCAGCAGTTACGTGGGGGGCAGCGAGTTCTTC.

This clone turned up a few times. V gene TRBV19 combines with J gene TRBJ1-1; the D is unclear. The CDR3 has 15 amino acids. Germline CDR1 reads LNHDA; CDR2 reads SQIVND (reference sequence). V was cut by 9 bases and J by 1 base, with 18 bases left in between. CDR3 bases: TGTGCCAGCTCTGTGGAGAAGGGAACGAACACTGAAGCTTTCTTT. As protein: CASSVEKGTNTEAFF.

V gene TRBV6-5 combines with J gene TRBJ2-3; 8 bases line up with TRBD2. The CDR3 has 16 residues. The V gene's germline CDR1 is MNHEY and CDR2 SVGAGI. Losses at the gene ends were 2 bases for V and 0 bases for J; bases not matched to a gene: 4. CDR3 loop: CASSYAGGPSTDTQYF. The CDR3 DNA reads as TGTGCCAGCAGTTACGCGGGGGGCCCTAGCACAGATACGCAGTATTTT.

This clone has a handful of counts. This chain uses TRBV5-4 with TRBJ2-6; D remains ambiguous. There are 15 residues in the CDR3. V lost 1 base and J lost 2, with 7 bases in between. The germline CDR1 and CDR2 sequences are SGHNT and YYREEE (reference sequence). CDR3 loop: CASSLSLAGANVLTF. CDR3 nucleotides: TGTGCCAGCAGCTTGAGCCTGGCTGGGGCCAACGTCCTGACTTTC.

The V call is TRBV10-2, the J call TRBJ2-3, with 11 bases that match TRBD2. Germline V gene lookup returns CDR1 WSHSY and CDR2 SAAADI. The V and J ends lost 8 bases and 3 bases, in that order; junction bases with no gene match: 4. The CDR3 contains 14 residues. The CDR3 nucleotides read TGCGCCAGCTTAACTAGCGGGGGAACAGATACGCAGTATTTT. This gives the protein CASLTSGGTDTQYF.

The chain recombines TRBV11-2 with TRBJ2-7; TRBD1 matches 9 bases. The CDR3 runs 18 residues. Germline CDR1 is SGHAT and CDR2 is FQNNGV. The junction had 10 bases not matched to a gene; V was cut back by 1 base and J by 0 bases. The CDR3 bases are TGTGCCAGCAGCTTAGTCCGGGACAGGGCGCCCCTCTCCTACGAGCAGTACTTC. Residues: CASSLVRDRAPLSYEQYF.

V is TRBV7-6 and J is TRBJ1-4; D ambiguous. Trimming removed 5 bases from V and 12 bases from J, with 16 bases in between. CDR1 and CDR2 from the germline V gene are SGHVS and FNYEAQ. This CDR3 comprises 13 residues. The CDR3 sequence is CASSPDPGRELFF. The CDR3, as DNA: TGTGCCAGCAGCCCCGACCCCGGGAGGGAACTGTTTTTT.

CDR3 amino acids: CASSSRPVPALEEQYF. In DNA form, the CDR3 reads TGTGCCAGCAGCTCAAGACCAGTGCCGGCACTTGAAGAGCAGTACTTC. V gene TRBV7-2 combines with J gene TRBJ2-7; D remains unclear. The germline V gene has CDR1 SGHTA and CDR2 FQGNSA. The ends were cut back, 4 bases at V and 7 bases at J, with 23 bases in the middle. The CDR3 spans 16 residues. Complete variable domain (other parts from reference TRBV7-2 and TRBJ2-7): GAGVSQSPSNKVTEKGKDVELRCDPISGHTALYWYRQSLGQGLEFLIYFQGNSAPDKSGLPSDRFSAERTGGSVSTLTIQRTQQEDSAVYLCASSSRPVPALEEQYFGPGTRLTVT.

The genes are TRBV9 and TRBJ2-1; 12 bases are shared with TRBD2. CDR3 size: 14 residues. Losses at the gene ends were 1 base for V and 8 bases for J; bases not matched to a gene: 1. Germline V gene sequence: CDR1 SGDLS, CDR2 YYNGEE. The CDR3 protein is CASSVRLAGDEQFF. CDR3 in DNA: TGTGCCAGCAGCGTAAGACTAGCGGGGGATGAGCAGTTCTTC.

The table lists this clone with a few counts. The chain recombines TRBV25-1 with TRBJ2-1; D unresolved. V lost 4 bases and J lost 7, with 20 bases in between. This CDR3 spans 16 amino acids. Germline V CDR1 and CDR2: MGHDK, SYGVNS. This CDR3 is CASSGAGTFSWNEQFF. In nucleotides, the CDR3 is TGTGCCAGCAGTGGGGCCGGAACTTTCTCCTGGAATGAGCAGTTCTTC.

This clone has a handful of counts. A much larger clone differs by one base, so this may be a read error. Other DNA sequences in the sample encode the same CDR3. CDR3 DNA: TGTGCCAGCAGCGGCTCCTACGAGCAGTACTTC. It specifies CASSGSYEQYF. This chain joins TRBV7-2 and TRBJ2-7; no clear D gene. V lost 5 bases, J lost 0 bases, and 2 bases lay in between. CDR3 length: 11 residues. Germline-derived CDR1 and CDR2 are SGHTA and FQGNSA.